This is a list of T cell receptor beta chains from one sample in a study of T cell responses to AZD1222 COVID-19 vaccine. Profiled with immunoSEQ multiplex PCR; TCRdb holds only in-frame clones, not every one. The sample carries about 120,000 clones, about 95% recorded once. Sequencing used peripheral blood, obtained 28 days after the second AZD1222 dose. All receptors come from an adult who received the AZD1222 COVID-19 vaccine. Each CDR3 is given with its conserved first and last residue. D genes are given only for firm matches. Size tells how often a clone was seen (once, few, many) or the class of an expanded clone, and some rows leave it out.

TRBV11-2	14	TRBJ1-1	TRBD1	.	CASSFRTGHAEAFF	TGTGCCAGCAGCTTTCGGACAGGGCATGCTGAAGCTTTCTTT
TRBV12-3/TRBV12-4	11	TRBJ2-5	.	.	CASSYRETQYF	TGTGCCAGCAGTTATCGCGAGACCCAGTACTTC
TRBV11-2	16	TRBJ2-3	TRBD2	.	CASSLWTSGRIGTQYF	TGTGCCAGCAGCTTATGGACTAGCGGGAGAATAGGTACGCAGTATTTT
TRBV4-1	17	TRBJ1-2	TRBD1	.	CASSLAWSGQANYGYTF	TGCGCCAGCAGCCTAGCCTGGAGTGGACAGGCAAACTATGGCTACACCTTC
TRBV19	12	TRBJ1-1	.	.	CASSIGYTEAFF	TGTGCCAGTAGTATAGGGTACACTGAAGCTTTCTTT
TRBV6-5	15	TRBJ1-5	TRBD1	.	CASSLGTGVNQPQHF	TGTGCCAGCAGCCTCGGGACAGGGGTTAATCAGCCCCAGCATTTT
TRBV7-6	16	TRBJ1-3	.	.	CASSAPPANSGNTIYF	TGTGCCAGCAGCGCCCCCCCCGCCAACTCTGGAAACACCATATATTTT
TRBV6-5	14	TRBJ1-2	TRBD1	.	CASSYHRGRSGYTF	TGTGCCAGCAGTTACCACAGGGGCAGGTCTGGCTACACCTTC
TRBV5-6	16	TRBJ1-6	.	.	CASSLARGSYNSPLHF	TGTGCCAGCAGCTTAGCCAGGGGTTCCTATAATTCACCCCTCCACTTT
TRBV11-2	15	TRBJ2-1	TRBD2	.	CASRLPGGTSFEQFF	TGTGCCAGCAGGCTCCCCGGTGGGACTAGTTTCGAGCAGTTCTTC
TRBV5-1	12	TRBJ1-2	.	.	CASSLSLDGYTF	TGCGCCAGCAGCTTATCTCTCGATGGCTACACCTTC
TRBV10-3	15	TRBJ2-1	.	.	CAIRKTDPAYNEQFF	TGTGCCATCAGGAAGACTGATCCTGCCTACAATGAGCAGTTCTTC
TRBV30	15	TRBJ2-2	.	once	CAWSVGGANTGELFF	TGTGCCTGGAGTGTAGGCGGCGCGAACACCGGGGAGCTGTTTTTT
TRBV3-1/TRBV3-2	13	TRBJ1-1	.	.	CASSQAYGTEAFF	TGTGCCAGCAGCCAAGCATACGGCACTGAAGCTTTCTTT
TRBV5-6	13	TRBJ1-2	.	.	CASSSRDIYGYTF	TGTGCCAGCTCATCCCGGGACATCTATGGCTACACCTTC
TRBV3-1/TRBV3-2	13	TRBJ1-6	TRBD1	.	CASTGQGTAPLHF	TGTGCCAGCACCGGACAGGGGACGGCACCCCTCCACTTT
TRBV14	16	TRBJ2-3	.	.	CASSPQTSGNTDTQYF	TGTGCCAGCAGCCCGCAGACTAGTGGGAACACAGATACGCAGTATTTT
TRBV10-2	14	TRBJ1-1	TRBD1	.	CASSLFDRALEAFF	TGCGCCAGCAGTCTCTTTGACAGGGCCCTAGAAGCTTTCTTT
TRBV19	17	TRBJ1-2	.	.	CASSIDLRSRPFYGYTF	TGTGCCAGTAGTATAGACCTCCGGTCCAGGCCATTCTATGGCTACACCTTC
TRBV12-3/TRBV12-4	13	TRBJ1-2	.	.	CASSQQEGYGYTF	TGTGCCAGCAGCCAGCAGGAGGGCTATGGCTACACCTTC
TRBV6-2/TRBV6-3	17	TRBJ1-5	TRBD1	.	CASSYQGGAGSNQPQHF	TGTGCCAGCAGTTATCAAGGGGGCGCGGGGAGCAATCAGCCCCAGCATTTT
TRBV9	16	TRBJ1-2	.	.	CASSAGSSGADYGYTF	TGTGCCAGCAGCGCGGGGAGTTCCGGGGCAGACTATGGCTACACCTTC